Described below is a single T cell receptor (beta chain) sequence and its context. The data were taken from a study of blood T cell repertoires in COVID-19. Study background: Spain, Italy and the United States supplied samples that represented acute and convalescent COVID-19. From T cells, B-cell-depleted T cells, or PBMCs came the material, which was cDNA or gDNA.

CDR3 size: 13 residues. The ends were cut back, 1 base at V and 3 bases at J, with 7 bases in the middle. CDR1 and CDR2 (germline): LGHNA, YNFKEQ. In the study's own analysis: It was from reference gene primer amplification that nucleated cell counts were estimated. Sequencing was performed with immunoSEQ multiplex PCR; in TCRdb, only in-frame clones are kept and a portion is missing. V and J calls and clone size come straight from that table; D and trimming were deduced from the DNA. The data contain around 86,000 clones, 80% to 90% of them singletons. The TCR originated in a woman aged 80 or over with acute or convalescent COVID-19. Sequencing was done on a sample of peripheral blood. This chain uses TRBV4-2 with TRBJ2-7; D is perhaps TRBD2 (6 bases). CDR3: CASSQGGGYEQYF. For the CDR3, the DNA is TGTGCCAGCAGCCAAGGGGGAGGCTACGAGCAGTACTTC.